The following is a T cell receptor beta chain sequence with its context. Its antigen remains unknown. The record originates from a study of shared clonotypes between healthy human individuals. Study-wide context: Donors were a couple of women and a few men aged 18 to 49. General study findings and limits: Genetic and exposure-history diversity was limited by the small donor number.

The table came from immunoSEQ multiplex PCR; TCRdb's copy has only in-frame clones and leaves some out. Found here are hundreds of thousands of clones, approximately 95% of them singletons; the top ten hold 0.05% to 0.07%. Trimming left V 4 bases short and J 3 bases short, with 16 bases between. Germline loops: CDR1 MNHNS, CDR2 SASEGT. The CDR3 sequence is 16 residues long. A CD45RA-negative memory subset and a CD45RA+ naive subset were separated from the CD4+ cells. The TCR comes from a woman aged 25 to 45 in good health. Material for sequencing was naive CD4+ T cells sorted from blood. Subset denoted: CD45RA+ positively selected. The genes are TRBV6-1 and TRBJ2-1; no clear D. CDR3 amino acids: CASSGNLPSFYNEQFF. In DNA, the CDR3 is TGTGCCAGCAGTGGAAACCTCCCATCCTTCTACAATGAGCAGTTCTTC.